Shown below are 17 T cell receptor beta chains from a single sample sequenced in a study of cytomegalovirus exposure and HLA in healthy donors. Profiled with immunoSEQ multiplex PCR; TCRdb holds only in-frame clones, not every one. The data hold about 40,000 clones, with roughly 93% observed a single time. The sequenced material came from PBMCs. The receptors were gathered from a young woman in good health and CMV-seronegative.

This chain joins TRBV4-2 and TRBJ2-2; TRBD1 is a possible D gene (6 bases). Looked up from germline, CDR1 is LGHNA and CDR2 is YNFKEQ. This CDR3 is built from 15 residues. Between the trimmed V and J ends, which lost 4 bases and 1 base, there was a span of 10 bases. The CDR3: CASSLGQQNTGELFF. For the CDR3, the DNA is TGTGCCAGCAGCCTAGGACAGCAGAACACCGGGGAGCTGTTTTTT.

The rearrangement links TRBV30 to TRBJ2-3; unclear D gene. The CDR3 is made up of 12 amino acids. Germline V gene lookup returns CDR1 GTSNPN and CDR2 SVGIG (reference sequence). V dropped 0 bases and J dropped 3 bases, with 4 bases sitting between them. The DNA of the CDR3 is TGTGCCTGGAGTGTCTTGACAGATACGCAGTATTTT. Its protein product is CAWSVLTDTQYF. The entire variable domain, with the rest obtained from reference TRBV30 and TRBJ2-3, is as follows: SQTIHQWPATLVQPVGSPLSLECTVEGTSNPNLYWYRQAAGRGLQLLFYSVGIGQISSEVPQNLSASRPQDRQFILSSKKLLLSDSGFYLCAWSVLTDTQYFGPGTRLTVL.

The chain carries TRBV2 and TRBJ2-2; 9 bases line up with TRBD1. The length of the CDR3 is 14 residues. Germline V gene sequence: CDR1 SNHLY, CDR2 FYNNEI. V dropped 7 bases and J dropped 3; count of bases not matched to a gene: 3. CDR3 DNA: TGTGCCAGCAAGTGGACAGGGGACACCGGGGAGCTGTTTTTT. Translation gives CASKWTGDTGELFF.

The V and J genes are TRBV28 and TRBJ1-5; no definite D call. The germline CDR1 and CDR2 sequences are MDHEN and SYDVKM. The ends were cut back, 1 base at V and 4 bases at J, with 11 bases in the middle. The CDR3 is 15 amino acids. CDR3 sequence reads: CASSLFRTGNQPQHF. Here the CDR3 DNA reads TGTGCCAGCAGTTTATTCCGGACGGGGAATCAGCCCCAGCATTTT.

The chain couples TRBV11-2 to TRBJ1-3; D might be TRBD1 (6 bases). CDR3 size: 15 residues. V shed 2 bases and J shed 0 bases, with 8 bases lying between them. Germline V CDR1 and CDR2: SGHAT, FQNNGV. This CDR3 reads CASSLLRGSGNTIYF. The CDR3 DNA sequence: TGTGCCAGCAGCTTACTCAGGGGCTCTGGAAACACCATATATTTT.

The chain is built from TRBV28 and TRBJ2-2; the match to TRBD2 covers 12 bases. In germline, CDR1 is MDHEN, CDR2 SYDVKM. Unmatched junction bases numbered 1, after V lost 2 bases and J lost 6 bases. CDR3 length: 15 amino acids. CDR3 DNA: TGTGCCAGCAGTTTACTAGCGGGGGGGTCCGGGGAGCTGTTTTTT. Amino acids: CASSLLAGGSGELFF.

This rearrangement joins TRBV10-3 to TRBJ1-2; 8 bases align to TRBD1. Germline trimming cut 3 bases from V and 2 bases from J; bases unmatched to any gene: 5. Looked up from germline, CDR1 is ENHRY and CDR2 is SYGVKD. CDR3 length: 15 amino acids. In DNA form, the CDR3 reads TGTGCCATCAGTGACTCCGCAGGGGGCAACTATGGCTACACCTTC. Translated: CAISDSAGGNYGYTF.

In DNA form, the CDR3 reads TGTGCCAGTAGTCCGTCCGCGGCTCGCGAGCAGTACTTC. Translating gives CASSPSAAREQYF. The chain links TRBV19 to TRBJ2-7; D remains unclear. Germline-derived CDR1 and CDR2 are LNHDA and SQIVND (reference sequence). The CDR3 is 13 amino acids. Trimming left V 5 bases short and J 6 bases short, with 14 bases between.

The genes are TRBV11-1 and TRBJ2-1; 7 positions match TRBD2. V lost 4 bases, J lost 6 bases, and 6 bases stayed unmatched. Germline V gene lookup returns CDR1 SGHAT and CDR2 FQDESV (reference sequence). This CDR3 contains 14 residues. CDR3 residues: CASSSQRTSNEQFF. CDR3 nucleotides: TGTGCCAGCAGCTCCCAAAGGACTAGCAATGAGCAGTTCTTC. Together with reference TRBV11-1 and TRBJ2-1, the CDR3 gives the full variable domain: EAEVAQSPRYKITEKSQAVAFWCDPISGHATLYWYRQILGQGPELLVQFQDESVVDDSQLPKDRFSAERLKGVDSTLKIQPAELGDSAMYLCASSSQRTSNEQFFGPGTRLTVL.

The chain has TRBV5-8 and TRBJ2-7; D might be TRBD1 (6 bases). There are 12 residues in the CDR3. Trimming cost V 4 bases and J 3 bases, with 8 bases left between them. Looked up from germline, CDR1 is SGHTS and CDR2 is YDEGEE. CDR3 residues: CASSLQGYEQYF. The CDR3 nucleotides read TGTGCCAGCAGCCTACAGGGCTACGAGCAGTACTTC.

The V call is TRBV6-1, the J call TRBJ2-3; D possibly corresponds to TRBD1 (5 bases). The CDR3 sequence is 16 residues long. V was cut by 2 bases and J by 3 bases, with 15 bases left in between. Germline CDR1 MNHNS, CDR2 SASEGT. The CDR3 nucleotides are TGTGCCAGCAGTGAATCTCCGGTAGGGGTGACAGATACGCAGTATTTT. Translating gives CASSESPVGVTDTQYF.

The rearrangement links TRBV7-3 to TRBJ1-2; 10 nucleotides line up with TRBD1. In germline, CDR1 is SGHTA, CDR2 FQGTGA. The V gene end was trimmed by 4 bases and the J gene end by 6 bases; junction bases not matched to a gene: 2. CDR3 length: 13 amino acids. DNA of the CDR3: TGTGCCAGCAGCTCCGGACAGGGGGATGGCTACACCTTC. Amino acid sequence: CASSSGQGDGYTF.

The gene calls are TRBV10-1 and TRBJ2-7; a possible D gene is TRBD2 (6 bases). The V gene lost 2 bases and the J gene lost 5 bases, with 16 bases spanning the gap. Germline-derived CDR1 and CDR2 are WNHNN and SYGVQD (reference sequence). This CDR3 has 15 residues. The CDR3 protein is CASSEGLGGSDEQYF. Here the CDR3 DNA reads TGCGCCAGCAGTGAGGGCCTGGGAGGTTCGGACGAGCAGTACTTC.

The chain uses TRBV28 and TRBJ2-7, with TRBD2 identical over 9 bases. Germline V gene data show CDR1 as MDHEN and CDR2 as SYDVKM. V dropped 3 bases and J dropped 6; count of bases not matched to a gene: 9. The CDR3 runs 15 residues. CDR3 sequence (DNA): TGTGCCAGCAGTTTCTCTAGCGGGACGTTACGCGAGCAGTACTTC. As protein: CASSFSSGTLREQYF.

The chain combines TRBV28 with TRBJ2-2; D perhaps matches TRBD1 (5 bases). Per germline, CDR1 MDHEN and CDR2 SYDVKM. V was pared by 3 bases and J by 5 bases, with 13 bases between. The CDR3 covers 15 residues. For the CDR3, the DNA is TGTGCCAGCAGTTTTAAAGGGGTAGGAACCGGGGAGCTGTTTTTT. Its translation is CASSFKGVGTGELFF.

The sample holds one count of this clone. This chain joins TRBV5-6 and TRBJ2-5; 7 positions agree with TRBD1. The CDR3 length is 14 residues. The V gene's germline CDR1 is SGHDT and CDR2 YYEEEE. V was clipped by 3 bases and J by 5 bases; unmatched bases: 7. The CDR3 DNA sequence: TGTGCCAGCAGCTCCGACAGGGCAGAGGAGACCCAGTACTTC. It specifies CASSSDRAEETQYF. Supplemented by reference TRBV5-6 and TRBJ2-5, the full variable domain reads DAGVTQSPTHLIKTRGQQVTLRCSPKSGHDTVSWYQQALGQGPQFIFQYYEEEERQRGNFPDRFSGHQFPNYSSELNVNALLLGDSALYLCASSSDRAEETQYFGPGTRLLVL.

The gene calls are TRBV2 and TRBJ2-5, with D maybe TRBD1 (6 bases). Germline V gene lookup returns CDR1 SNHLY and CDR2 FYNNEI. This CDR3 region has 14 residues. V lost 5 bases to trimming and J lost 1 base, with 11 bases between them. Here the CDR3 DNA reads TGTGCCAGCAGTTGGGAACAGGGCCAAGAGACCCAGTACTTC. The encoded protein is CASSWEQGQETQYF.